This TCR beta chain came from a study of blood T cell repertoires in COVID-19. Study as a whole: Donors in the United States, Italy and Spain gave samples during acute or convalescent COVID-19. PBMCs, B-cell-depleted T cells, or T cells were the source of the cDNA or gDNA that made up the material.

V dropped 5 bases and J dropped 9; count of bases not matched to a gene: 7. Germline V gives CDR1 SGHVS, CDR2 FNYEAQ. The CDR3 totals 15 residues. As handled by the study authors: Reference gene primer amplification in the assay estimated nucleated cell counts. TCRdb keeps only in-frame clones here, not all; method: immunoSEQ multiplex PCR. V and J calls and clone size are given by that table; D and trimming were obtained from the DNA. The table has about 180,000 clones, about 85% seen once. The receptor's source is an elderly woman with acute or convalescent COVID-19. The sample was peripheral blood. The rearrangement uses TRBV7-6 and TRBJ2-1; the match to TRBD2 covers 13 bases. The CDR3 sequence: CASSLGLAGVGEQFF. The CDR3 bases are TGTGCCAGCAGCCTAGGACTAGCGGGAGTGGGTGAGCAGTTCTTC.